This T cell receptor (beta chain) was documented in a study of blood T cell repertoires in COVID-19. The CDR3 spans 13 residues. From germline, CDR1 is SGHRS and CDR2 YFSETQ. V was pared by 9 bases and J by 4 bases, with 10 bases of the junction left unmatched. Authors' processing steps: Counts of nucleated cells, estimated from reference gene primer amplification, were obtained. The table came from immunoSEQ multiplex PCR; TCRdb's copy has only in-frame clones and leaves some out. V, J and clone size derive from that table, while D and trimming were established from the DNA sequence. The table has under 250,000 clones, around 78% seen once; the top ten hold about 2.5%.

Specimen: peripheral blood. The V and J genes are TRBV5-1 and TRBJ2-7, with TRBD1 identical over 7 bases. This clonotype originated in a woman in her 70s with active or convalescent COVID-19. In DNA, the CDR3 is TGCGCCACCGTAGACAGGGAAAGATACGAGCAGTACTTC. Its protein is CATVDRERYEQYF.